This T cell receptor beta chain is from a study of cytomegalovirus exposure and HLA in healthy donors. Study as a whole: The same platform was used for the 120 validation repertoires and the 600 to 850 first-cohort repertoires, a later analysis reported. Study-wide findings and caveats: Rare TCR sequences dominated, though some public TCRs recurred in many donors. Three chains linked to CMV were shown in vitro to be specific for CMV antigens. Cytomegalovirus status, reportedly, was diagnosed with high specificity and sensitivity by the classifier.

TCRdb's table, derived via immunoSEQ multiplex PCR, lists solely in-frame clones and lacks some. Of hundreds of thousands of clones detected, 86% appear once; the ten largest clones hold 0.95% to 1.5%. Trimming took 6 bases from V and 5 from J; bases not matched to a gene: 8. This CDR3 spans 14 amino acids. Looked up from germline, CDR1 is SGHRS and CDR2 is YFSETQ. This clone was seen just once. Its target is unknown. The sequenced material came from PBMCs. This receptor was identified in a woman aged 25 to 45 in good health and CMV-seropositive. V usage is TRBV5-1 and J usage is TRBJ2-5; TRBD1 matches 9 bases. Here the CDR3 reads CASTHTGGEETQYF. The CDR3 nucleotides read TGCGCCAGCACCCACACAGGGGGCGAGGAGACCCAGTACTTC.